A single sample gave rise to the 32 T cell receptor beta chains below, sequenced in a study of beta chain features in type 1 diabetes. Expressed TCRB transcripts were sequenced because the isolated RNA had all been reverse transcribed beforehand. Repertoires were generated with immunoSEQ multiplex PCR, while TCRdb's copy carries only in-frame clones and drops some. The sample has a few hundred thousand clones, 11% seen once. Material: central memory CD4+ T cells from blood. These receptors all stem from a man aged 18 to 35 in good health.

This clone was seen a handful of times. The rearrangement uses TRBV30 and TRBJ2-3; D remains ambiguous. This CDR3 contains 13 residues. CDR1 is GTSNPN, CDR2 SVGIG, per germline (reference sequence). Trimming stripped 2 bases from V and 4 bases from J, with 10 bases between. The CDR3 nucleotides are TGTGCCTGGAGTTATGAGTTCTCAGATACGCAGTATTTT. Encoded protein: CAWSYEFSDTQYF.

The chain has TRBV2 and TRBJ2-3, with 11 bases aligning to TRBD2. V lost 5 bases to trimming and J lost 2 bases; unmatched junction nucleotides: 3. Per germline, CDR1 SNHLY and CDR2 FYNNEI. CDR3 length: 15 amino acids. CDR3 sequence reads: CASSRLAGITDTQYF. The CDR3 nucleotides are TGTGCCAGCAGTCGACTAGCGGGGATCACAGATACGCAGTATTTT.

This clone appeared a few times. This chain links TRBV5-1 with TRBJ1-1; D not certain. CDR1 SGHRS and CDR2 YFSETQ come from the germline V gene. V dropped 5 bases and J dropped 5 bases, with 10 bases sitting between them. CDR3 length: 12 amino acids. CDR3 coding DNA: TGCGCCAGCAGGTCTGGTCAGACTGAAGCTTTCTTT. Encoded protein: CASRSGQTEAFF. Variable domain in full (rest from reference TRBV5-1 and TRBJ1-1): KAGVTQTPRYLIKTRGQQVTLSCSPISGHRSVSWYQQTPGQGLQFLFEYFSETQRNKGNFPGRFSGRQFSNSRSEMNVSTLELGDSALYLCASRSGQTEAFFGQGTRLTVV.

This clone showed up many times. At the DNA level, this CDR3 is encoded by other sequences in the same sample as well. This chain connects TRBV7-9 to TRBJ2-5; no reliable D call. The V and J ends lost 3 bases and 5 bases respectively, with 4 bases between them. Germline CDR1 is SEHNR and CDR2 is FQNEAQ (reference sequence). This CDR3 comprises 11 residues. The CDR3 DNA reads TGTGCCAGCAGCTTGTGGGAGACCCAGTACTTC. This gives the protein CASSLWETQYF.

The table lists this clone with many counts. J is TRBJ1-5 and V is TRBV13; D ambiguous. CDR1 is PRHDT, CDR2 FYEKMQ, per germline (reference sequence). V was cut by 3 bases and J by 2 bases, with 11 bases left in between. The CDR3 covers 15 residues. This CDR3 is CASSFWVDGNQPQHF. CDR3 nucleotide sequence: TGTGCCAGCAGCTTCTGGGTTGACGGCAATCAGCCCCAGCATTTT. The full variable domain, in which reference TRBV13 and TRBJ1-5 provide the parts outside the CDR3, is AAGVIQSPRHLIKEKRETATLKCYPIPRHDTVYWYQQGPGQDPQFLISFYEKMQSDKGSIPDRFSAQQFSDYHSELNMSSLELGDSALYFCASSFWVDGNQPQHFGDGTRLSIL.

The CDR3 DNA follows: TGTGCCAGCAGTTACTCGCCCCATACTGATGAAAAACTGTTTTTT. Protein: CASSYSPHTDEKLFF. The chain links TRBV6-5 to TRBJ1-4; D is undetermined. Trimming removed 0 bases at V and 6 bases at J, with 11 bases between. The length of the CDR3 is 15 residues. The V gene's germline CDR1 is MNHEY and CDR2 SVGAGI.

V gene TRBV5-1 combines with J gene TRBJ2-7; perhaps TRBD2 as D (6 bases). There are 14 residues in the CDR3. The V and J ends lost 3 bases and 3 bases respectively, with 13 bases between them. Germline CDR1 reads SGHRS; CDR2 reads YFSETQ. The CDR3 nucleotides read TGCGCCAGCAGCTCGGGAGAGGGTTACTACGAGCAGTACTTC. This gives the protein CASSSGEGYYEQYF.

This clone turned up a few times. The rearrangement links TRBV7-9 to TRBJ1-2; D is undetermined. Between the trimmed V and J ends, which lost 5 bases and 1 base, there was a span of 14 bases. The CDR3 spans 15 residues. The germline V gene has CDR1 SEHNR and CDR2 FQNEAQ (reference sequence). The CDR3 is CASSELMGSNYGYTF. The CDR3 region has the DNA TGTGCCAGCAGCGAACTCATGGGCAGTAACTATGGCTACACCTTC.

In its sample, this clone was seen a few times. This chain connects TRBV30 to TRBJ2-3; TRBD1 is a possible D gene (6 bases). The CDR3 runs 13 residues. In germline, CDR1 is GTSNPN, CDR2 SVGIG (reference sequence). V was trimmed by 8 bases and J by 0 bases, leaving 12 bases between them. The CDR3: CARGQTSTDTQYF. The CDR3 nucleotides read TGTGCCCGAGGACAGACTAGCACAGATACGCAGTATTTT.

The rearrangement uses TRBV6-6 and TRBJ2-1; TRBD2 matches at 10 bases. Germline CDR1 is MNHNY and CDR2 is SVGAGI (reference sequence). V trimming: 7 bases; J trimming: 8 bases; junction bases outside the gene matches: 5. This CDR3 is 13 amino acids long. The CDR3 DNA sequence: TGTGCCAGCAACCTAGCGGGAGATGATGAGCAGTTCTTC. It translates to CASNLAGDDEQFF.

Details on this clone: A far larger clone is just one base off, so this is likely a read error. The genes are TRBV29-1 and TRBJ2-7; TRBD2 matches 7 bases. Germline V gives CDR1 SQVTM, CDR2 ANQGSEA. V gave up 7 bases and J gave up 7 bases; unmatched junction bases: 13. The CDR3 length is 13 residues. The CDR3 spells CSGAAASGQEQYF. The CDR3 DNA sequence: TGCAGCGGGGCGGCAGCTAGCGGCCAGGAGCAGTACTTC.

This clone has a count of ten or more. The chain uses TRBV5-1 and TRBJ2-7; 8 nucleotides align to TRBD1. CDR3 length equals 13 residues. CDR1 is SGHRS and CDR2 is YFSETQ in the germline V gene. V dropped 4 bases and J dropped 12; count of bases not matched to a gene: 12. The CDR3 DNA is TGCGCCAGCAGCGCACAGGGGGGCACGAGCAGGTACTTC. This sequence encodes CASSAQGGTSRYF. The whole variable domain, remainder taken from reference TRBV5-1 and TRBJ2-7, is KAGVTQTPRYLIKTRGQQVTLSCSPISGHRSVSWYQQTPGQGLQFLFEYFSETQRNKGNFPGRFSGRQFSNSRSEMNVSTLELGDSALYLCASSAQGGTSRYFGPGTRLTVT.

This clone was picked up a small number of times. The V call is TRBV5-1, the J call TRBJ2-5; 8 bases are shared with TRBD2. V was pared by 1 base and J by 3 bases, with 5 bases of the junction left unmatched. This CDR3 is built from 15 residues. Germline V gene data show CDR1 as SGHRS and CDR2 as YFSETQ. The CDR3 here is CASSLMLAGEETQYF. The CDR3 bases are TGCGCCAGCAGCTTGATGCTAGCGGGTGAAGAGACCCAGTACTTC.

This clone was seen a handful of times. This rearrangement joins TRBV29-1 to TRBJ1-2; 8 bases match TRBD1. Germline V gene sequence: CDR1 SQVTM, CDR2 ANQGSEA. V gave up 7 bases and J gave up 4 bases; unmatched junction bases: 2. The CDR3 is made up of 11 amino acids. CDR3 loop: CSDGQGYGYTF. The CDR3 DNA is TGCAGCGACGGACAGGGCTATGGCTACACCTTC.

The rearrangement links TRBV28 to TRBJ2-5; 10 positions agree with TRBD2. Germline loops: CDR1 MDHEN, CDR2 SYDVKM. This CDR3 has 15 amino acids. V was clipped by 6 bases and J by 6 bases; unmatched bases: 10. CDR3 sequence reads: CASRTASGSRKTQYF. Here the CDR3 DNA reads TGTGCCAGCAGGACCGCTAGCGGGAGTAGGAAGACCCAGTACTTC. The variable domain in full, completed from reference TRBV28 and TRBJ2-5, reads DVKVTQSSRYLVKRTGEKVFLECVQDMDHENMFWYRQDPGLGLRLIYFSYDVKMKEKGDIPEGYSVSREKKERFSLILESASTNQTSMYLCASRTASGSRKTQYFGPGTRLLVL.

This clone appeared a few times. In nucleotides, the CDR3 is TGTGCCAGCAGCGTATTCCTGGGGGGCACAGATACGCAGTATTTT. This codes for CASSVFLGGTDTQYF. This chain links TRBV9 with TRBJ2-3; the D gene could be TRBD1 or TRBD2 (5 bases each). Germline V CDR1 and CDR2: SGDLS, YYNGEE. The CDR3 contains 15 residues. V lost 1 base and J 1 base, leaving 10 bases between the germline ends.

This clone has more than one count but fewer than ten. Other DNA sequences in this specimen translate into the identical CDR3. The genes are TRBV29-1 and TRBJ2-7, with TRBD2 matching 9 bases. CDR1 and CDR2 from the germline V gene are SQVTM and ANQGSEA. CDR3 length equals 14 residues. V lost 4 bases to trimming and J lost 0 bases; unmatched junction nucleotides: 4. The DNA for the CDR3 is TGCAGCGTTGGTAGCGGGAGAAGCTCCTACGAGCAGTACTTC. The encoded protein is CSVGSGRSSYEQYF.

The gene calls are TRBV20-1 and TRBJ2-5, with a weak D call TRBD1 (5 bases). Germline V gene sequence: CDR1 DFQATT, CDR2 SNEGSKA (reference sequence). The CDR3 covers 11 residues. As DNA, the CDR3 is TGCAGCCGTCTTAAGGGGGAGACCCAGTACTTC. Translation: CSRLKGETQYF.

V usage is TRBV7-9 and J usage is TRBJ2-1; a possible D gene is TRBD1 (6 bases). The CDR3 loop spans 14 amino acids. The V end was cut by 5 bases, the J end by 4 bases, with 12 bases between. Germline values: CDR1 SEHNR, CDR2 FQNEAQ (reference sequence). The CDR3 coding sequence is TGTGCCAGCAGCAAGCCCCAGGGGTACAATGAGCAGTTCTTC. Protein product: CASSKPQGYNEQFF.

This clone was seen at least ten times. The V call is TRBV7-3, the J call TRBJ2-7; 7 bases are a match to TRBD1. This CDR3 is built from 15 residues. Germline trimming cut 5 bases from V and 3 bases from J; bases unmatched to any gene: 10. Germline-derived CDR1 and CDR2 are SGHTA and FQGTGA. CDR3 in amino acids: CASSPSPGQSYEQYF. CDR3 coding DNA: TGTGCCAGCAGCCCCTCCCCGGGACAGAGCTACGAGCAGTACTTC.

This clone was seen many times. The chain links TRBV30 to TRBJ2-1, with TRBD2 as a possible D gene (6 bases). The CDR3 totals 13 residues. Germline CDR1 and CDR2: GTSNPN and SVGIG (reference sequence). V lost 7 bases and J 6 bases, leaving 16 bases between the germline ends. CDR3 in DNA: TGTGCCTCTAGATGGGGGGTCCTCAATGAGCAGTTCTTC. Translated: CASRWGVLNEQFF.

This clone was counted a few times. This chain links TRBV18 with TRBJ2-6; D remains ambiguous. V was clipped by 2 bases and J by 2 bases, with 7 bases between them. Germline assignment: CDR1 KGHSH and CDR2 LQKENI. CDR3 length: 15 amino acids. The CDR3 nucleotides are TGTGCCAGCTCACCAGGTTCCGCTGGGGCCAACGTCCTGACTTTC. Protein product: CASSPGSAGANVLTF.

This clone showed up just a few times. This chain joins TRBV30 and TRBJ1-6; 8 positions agree with TRBD1. Trimming at V came to 1 base and at J to 10 bases, leaving 3 bases not matched to a gene. Looked up from germline, CDR1 is GTSNPN and CDR2 is SVGIG (reference sequence). This CDR3 has 13 residues. The CDR3 reads CAWSEQGGSPLHF. The CDR3 DNA sequence: TGTGCCTGGAGTGAACAGGGGGGCTCACCCCTCCACTTT.

This clone was detected a few times. This chain joins TRBV4-1 and TRBJ2-7; the D is unclear. From germline, CDR1 is MGHRA and CDR2 YSYEKL. The CDR3 has 13 residues. The V end was cut by 3 bases, the J end by 6 bases, with 12 bases between. CDR3 amino acids: CASSQEQLREQYF. CDR3 nucleotides: TGCGCCAGCAGCCAGGAACAGCTCCGCGAGCAGTACTTC.

This clone has a handful of counts. This chain uses TRBV7-2 with TRBJ2-7; tentative D call: TRBD2 (5 bases). This CDR3 contains 13 residues. Per the germline V gene, CDR1 is SGHTA and CDR2 is FQGNSA. The V end was cut by 3 bases, the J end by 1 base, with 7 bases between. The CDR3, as DNA: TGTGCCAGCAGCTTCGACTATTCCTACGAGCAGTACTTC. Translating gives CASSFDYSYEQYF. Filled out from reference TRBV7-2 and TRBJ2-7, the complete variable domain reads GAGVSQSPSNKVTEKGKDVELRCDPISGHTALYWYRQSLGQGLEFLIYFQGNSAPDKSGLPSDRFSAERTGGSVSTLTIQRTQQEDSAVYLCASSFDYSYEQYFGPGTRLTVT.

The chain links TRBV4-3 to TRBJ2-1, with D unclear. V gave up 3 bases and J gave up 7 bases, with 19 bases separating them. The germline CDR1 and CDR2 sequences are LGHNA and YSLEER. The CDR3 runs to 16 residues. The CDR3 DNA follows: TGCGCCAGCAGCCAGATAGTACAACGAACCCAAAATGAGCAGTTCTTC. Protein sequence: CASSQIVQRTQNEQFF.

This clone was observed many times. The rearrangement joins TRBV5-8 to TRBJ2-1; D is tentatively TRBD1 or TRBD2 (5 bases each). This CDR3 comprises 14 residues. Germline values: CDR1 SGHTS, CDR2 YDEGEE. V was pared by 0 bases and J by 9 bases, with 13 bases between. The CDR3 region is CASSLAGDRIEQFF. The CDR3 coding sequence is TGTGCCAGCAGCTTGGCCGGGGACCGCATTGAGCAGTTCTTC.

V usage is TRBV6-5 and J usage is TRBJ2-7; D may be TRBD1 or TRBD2 (5 bases each). Trimming removed 0 bases from V and 3 bases from J, with 12 bases in between. Germline V gene sequence: CDR1 MNHEY, CDR2 SVGAGI. The CDR3 sequence is 15 residues long. This CDR3 is CASSYSGGAGYEQYF. In DNA form, the CDR3 reads TGTGCCAGCAGTTACTCGGGTGGGGCGGGCTACGAGCAGTACTTC.

The chain is built from TRBV28 and TRBJ2-2; the D gene could be TRBD1 or TRBD2 (5 bases each). V shed 6 bases and J shed 0 bases, with 14 bases lying between them. Germline V lookup: CDR1 MDHEN, CDR2 SYDVKM. The CDR3 contains 16 residues. CDR3 loop: CASRGRDRPNTGELFF. DNA for the CDR3: TGTGCCAGCAGGGGCAGGGACCGTCCGAACACCGGGGAGCTGTTTTTT.

This clone showed up many times. This chain joins TRBV9 and TRBJ2-7; D perhaps matches TRBD1 (6 bases). Per the germline V gene, CDR1 is SGDLS and CDR2 is YYNGEE. The CDR3 spans 13 residues. Trimming stripped 2 bases from V and 9 bases from J, with 15 bases between. This chain's CDR3 is CASSVTGTSGQYF. CDR3 DNA: TGTGCCAGCAGCGTCACCGGGACATCGGGGCAGTACTTC. Supplemented by reference TRBV9 and TRBJ2-7, the full variable domain reads DSGVTQTPKHLITATGQRVTLRCSPRSGDLSVYWYQQSLDQGLQFLIQYYNGEERAKGNILERFSAQQFPDLHSELNLSSLELGDSALYFCASSVTGTSGQYFGPGTRLTVT.

In its sample, this clone was seen a few times. The chain carries TRBV7-9 and TRBJ2-1; 8 bases line up with TRBD2. CDR3 size: 17 residues. The V segment lost 5 bases and the J segment 8 bases; nucleotides outside the gene matches: 17. The germline CDR1 and CDR2 sequences are SEHNR and FQNEAQ (reference sequence). DNA for the CDR3: TGTGCCAGCAGCCAAGTCTCGCTCGCGGGAGGTGGCGATGAGCAGTTCTTC. It encodes CASSQVSLAGGGDEQFF. Drawing the rest from reference TRBV7-9 and TRBJ2-1, the complete variable domain is DTGVSQNPRHKITKRGQNVTFRCDPISEHNRLYWYRQTLGQGPEFLTYFQNEAQLEKSRLLSDRFSAERPKGSFSTLEIQRTEQGDSAMYLCASSQVSLAGGGDEQFFGPGTRLTVL.

This clone was detected ten times or more. This chain uses TRBV4-1 with TRBJ2-2; D call uncertain. V lost 0 bases and J 1 base, leaving 9 bases between the germline ends. Germline CDR1 reads MGHRA; CDR2 reads YSYEKL. The CDR3 is made up of 16 amino acids. CDR3 DNA: TGCGCCAGCAGCCAAGATCGCGGCTGGAACACCGGGGAGCTGTTTTTT. It translates to CASSQDRGWNTGELFF.